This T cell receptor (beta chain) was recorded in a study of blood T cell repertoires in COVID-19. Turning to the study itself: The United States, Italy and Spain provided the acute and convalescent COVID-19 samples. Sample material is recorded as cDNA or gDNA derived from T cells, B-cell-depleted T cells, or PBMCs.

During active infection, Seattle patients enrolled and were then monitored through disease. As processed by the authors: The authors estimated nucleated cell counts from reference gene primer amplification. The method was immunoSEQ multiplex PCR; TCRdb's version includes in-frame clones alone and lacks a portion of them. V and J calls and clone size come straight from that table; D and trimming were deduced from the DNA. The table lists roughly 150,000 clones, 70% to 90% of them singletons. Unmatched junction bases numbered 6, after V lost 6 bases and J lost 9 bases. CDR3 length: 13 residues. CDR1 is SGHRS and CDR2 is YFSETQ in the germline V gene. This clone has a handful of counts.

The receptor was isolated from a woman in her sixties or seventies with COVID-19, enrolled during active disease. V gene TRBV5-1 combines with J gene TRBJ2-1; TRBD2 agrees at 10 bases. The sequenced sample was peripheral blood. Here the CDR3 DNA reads TGCGCCAGCACTTTAGCGGGAGGTGCTGAGCAGTTCTTC. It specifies CASTLAGGAEQFF.